Listed below are T cell receptor beta chains from one sample, sequenced in a study of T cells in Graves' hyperthyroidism and ophthalmopathy. One entry per CDR3 protein, called by TCRdb with MiXCR from the multiplex PCR reads. Of about 360,000 distinct CDR3 sequences in the sample, roughly an eighth are singletons; the top ten hold 9.2%. Sample: blood. The receptors were sampled from a woman younger than 30 with Graves' hyperthyroidism. Each CDR3 is given with its conserved first and last residue. The order of the fields is D gene, J gene, V gene, clone size, CDR3 protein, CDR3 DNA. D genes are given only for firm matches. Part of the rows lack a size; the others show once, few, many or a class for expanded clones.

TRBD1	TRBJ1-1	TRBV5-6	many	CASSLGDRGMNTEAFF	TGTGCCAGCAGCTTGGGGGACAGGGGTATGAACACTGAAGCTTTCTTT
TRBD2	TRBJ2-1	TRBV4-3	many	CASSHGLAGLFNEQFF	TGCGCCAGCAGCCATGGACTAGCGGGATTATTCAATGAGCAGTTCTTC
NA	TRBJ1-5	TRBV20-1	NA	CSAQGGQPQHF	TGCAGTGCCCAGGGTGGTCAGCCCCAGCATTTT
NA	TRBJ1-1	TRBV7-9	many	CASSPRVGLYTEAFF	TGTGCCAGCAGCCCTCGGGTCGGGTTGTACACTGAAGCTTTCTTT
NA	TRBJ2-3	TRBV7-2	many	CASSLSNRADTQYF	TGTGCCAGCAGCCTTTCTAACAGGGCAGATACGCAGTATTTT
NA	TRBJ2-5	TRBV20-1	many	CSARGVETQYF	TGCAGTGCTAGGGGGGTCGAGACCCAGTACTTC
TRBD1	TRBJ1-5	TRBV4-3	many	CASSQGQGHQPQHF	TGCGCCAGCAGCCAAGGACAGGGCCATCAGCCCCAGCATTTT
TRBD2	TRBJ2-3	TRBV30	many	CAWSLTSGMDTQYF	TGTGCCTGGAGTCTGACTAGCGGGATGGATACGCAGTATTTT
TRBD1	TRBJ1-2	TRBV4-1	NA	CASSQGHPGGTDYGYTF	TGCGCCAGCAGCCAAGGACATCCCGGGGGGACAGACTATGGCTACACCTTC
NA	TRBJ1-1	TRBV6-1	NA	CASSPRERGGRTEAFF	TGTGCCAGCTCCCCCCGCGAGAGGGGGGGCCGCACTGAAGCTTTCTTT
NA	TRBJ2-2	TRBV4-2	NA	CASSQGIGGAGTGELFF	TGTGCCAGCAGCCAAGGAATCGGCGGGGCGGGCACCGGGGAGCTGTTTTTT
TRBD2	TRBJ2-5	TRBV6-9	few	CVSSRGLAGTDVETQYF	TGTGTCAGCAGCCGAGGACTAGCGGGGACAGACGTGGAGACCCAGTACTTC
NA	TRBJ2-1	TRBV6-5	NA	CASSDWSFGEQFF	TGTGCCAGCAGTGACTGGAGCTTCGGTGAGCAGTTCTTC
NA	TRBJ1-4	TRBV10-3	many	CAISESVGEKLFF	TGTGCCATCAGTGAGTCAGTCGGCGAAAAACTGTTTTTT
NA	TRBJ1-1	TRBV6-1	many	CASKIGGVGTEAFF	TGTGCCAGCAAGATTGGGGGCGTGGGGACTGAAGCTTTCTTT
NA	TRBJ1-1	TRBV19	NA	CASSGRQVEAFF	TGTGCCAGTAGTGGGAGACAGGTTGAAGCTTTCTTT
NA	TRBJ2-7	TRBV7-9	NA	CASSLDGMYEQYF	TGTGCCAGCAGCTTAGACGGGATGTACGAGCAGTACTTC
NA	TRBJ1-5	TRBV12-3/TRBV12-4	many	CASSFLGPDSNQPQHF	TGTGCCAGCAGTTTTTTGGGGCCAGATAGCAATCAGCCCCAGCATTTT
TRBD2	TRBJ2-3	TRBV7-9	few	CASSQRTSSGGSDTQYF	TGTGCCAGCAGCCAACGGACGTCTAGCGGGGGTTCGGATACGCAGTATTTT
TRBD1	TRBJ1-1	TRBV6-2/TRBV6-3	many	CASRGQEWSLGDTEAFF	TGTGCCAGCAGAGGACAGGAGTGGTCCTTGGGTGACACTGAAGCTTTCTTT
TRBD2	TRBJ2-3	TRBV6-2/TRBV6-3	many	CASSYSPGLAGVHADTQYF	TGTGCCAGCAGTTACTCCCCAGGACTAGCGGGAGTTCATGCAGATACGCAGTATTTT
TRBD1	TRBJ1-2	TRBV20-1	many	CSAKPTGVHGYTF	TGCAGTGCTAAACCAACAGGGGTCCATGGCTACACCTTC
NA	TRBJ1-5	TRBV2	many	CASRFDQPQHF	TGTGCCAGCAGGTTCGATCAGCCCCAGCATTTT
TRBD1	TRBJ2-7	TRBV27	many	CASSAWDRPYEQYF	TGTGCCAGCAGCGCTTGGGACAGACCCTACGAGCAGTACTTC
NA	TRBJ1-2	TRBV13	many	CASSTPGRSYGYTF	TGTGCCAGCAGCACCCCTGGAAGGTCCTATGGCTACACCTTC
NA	TRBJ1-1	TRBV28	many	CASSFEWDGTLNTEAFF	TGTGCCAGCAGTTTTGAATGGGATGGGACTCTGAACACTGAAGCTTTCTTT
NA	TRBJ1-1	TRBV7-9	NA	CASSLFTGTTEAFF	TGTGCCAGCAGCTTATTCACAGGTACCACTGAAGCTTTCTTT
TRBD1	TRBJ2-7	TRBV15	many	CATSRGTGVSEQYF	TGTGCCACCAGCAGAGGGACAGGGGTTAGCGAGCAGTACTTC
NA	TRBJ2-7	TRBV28	many	CASSFSNLAYEQYF	TGTGCCAGCAGTTTCTCTAACCTAGCCTACGAGCAGTACTTC
TRBD2	TRBJ2-1	TRBV7-6	NA	CASSLALGTSGTSYNEQFF	TGTGCCAGCAGCTTAGCGTTAGGGACTAGCGGTACCTCCTACAATGAGCAGTTCTTC
NA	TRBJ1-2	TRBV4-1	NA	CASSQVIAHAYGYTF	TGCGCCAGCAGCCAAGTCATAGCCCACGCCTATGGCTACACCTTC
NA	TRBJ2-3	TRBV2	many	CASSEGSRVQTQYF	TGTGCCAGCAGTGAAGGGAGTAGGGTGCAGACGCAGTATTTT
NA	TRBJ1-1	TRBV9	NA	CASSGSRGLNTEAFF	TGTGCCAGCAGCGGTTCACGGGGGTTGAACACTGAAGCTTTCTTT
TRBD1	TRBJ2-6	TRBV4-1	few	CASSHWTGGDGANVLTF	TGCGCCAGCAGCCACTGGACAGGGGGCGACGGGGCCAACGTCCTGACTTTC
NA	TRBJ2-1	TRBV12-3/TRBV12-4	many	CASSPFGTGTLNEQFF	TGTGCCAGCAGCCCATTCGGGACTGGGACCCTAAATGAGCAGTTCTTC